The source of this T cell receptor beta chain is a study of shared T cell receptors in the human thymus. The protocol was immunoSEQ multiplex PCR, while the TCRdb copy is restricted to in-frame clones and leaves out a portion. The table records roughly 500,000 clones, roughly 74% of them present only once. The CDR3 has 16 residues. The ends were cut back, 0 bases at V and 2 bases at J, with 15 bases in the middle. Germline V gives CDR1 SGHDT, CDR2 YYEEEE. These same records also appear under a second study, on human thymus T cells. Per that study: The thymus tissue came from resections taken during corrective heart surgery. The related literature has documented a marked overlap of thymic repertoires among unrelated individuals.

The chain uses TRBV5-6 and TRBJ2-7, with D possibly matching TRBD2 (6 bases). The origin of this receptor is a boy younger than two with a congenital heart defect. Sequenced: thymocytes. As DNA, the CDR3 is TGTGCCAGCAGCTTGGACGGGAGAGAGCGACCCTACGAGCAGTACTTC. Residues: CASSLDGRERPYEQYF.